These T cell receptor beta chains were read from a single sample in a study of blood T cells in healthy people across ages. Each CDR3 protein gets one entry after TCRdb re-called the 5' RACE reads with MiXCR. The repertoire holds around 620,000 distinct CDR3 sequences, approximately 27% seen once, with roughly 18% in the top ten. Sequencing input: blood. These receptors were obtained from an older woman in good health. CDR3s leave out the opening cysteine and the closing phenylalanine or tryptophan.

V gene	CDR3 length	CDR3 protein
TRBV28	11	ASGFADLYEQY
TRBV20-1	9	SAQVVETQY
TRBV15	15	ATSRGIWGQGTDTQY
TRBV5-1	12	ASSLEPSGNEQF
TRBV7-2	12	AGSFDGMNTEAF
TRBV10-3	13	AIRSGRALQETQY
TRBV18	9	ASSQEYGYT
TRBV12-3/TRBV12-4	10	ASSLNQNIQY
TRBV29-1	14	SVDFMGFRTNYGYT
TRBV9	13	ASSAFEGNNSPLH